This TCR beta chain was captured in a study of blood T cell repertoires in COVID-19. About the study: T cells, B-cell-depleted T cells, or PBMCs provided the cDNA or gDNA that served as material.

The CDR3 loop spans 13 amino acids. The V gene lost 2 bases and the J gene lost 0 bases, with 8 bases spanning the gap. Germline V gives CDR1 GTSNPN, CDR2 SVGIG (reference sequence). The method was immunoSEQ multiplex PCR; TCRdb's version includes in-frame clones alone and lacks a portion of them. The repertoire consists of 200,000 to 300,000 clones, with about 82% occurring once and the leading ten covering roughly 6.2%. Seattle cases were enrolled at active infection and followed longitudinally. Material: peripheral blood. The chain is built from TRBV30 and TRBJ2-7; tentatively, D is TRBD1 (6 bases). This clonotype was sampled from a woman of 80 years or more with COVID-19, enrolled during active disease. The CDR3 loop reads CAWSRDNSYEQYF. The CDR3 DNA reads as TGTGCCTGGAGTAGGGACAACTCCTACGAGCAGTACTTC.